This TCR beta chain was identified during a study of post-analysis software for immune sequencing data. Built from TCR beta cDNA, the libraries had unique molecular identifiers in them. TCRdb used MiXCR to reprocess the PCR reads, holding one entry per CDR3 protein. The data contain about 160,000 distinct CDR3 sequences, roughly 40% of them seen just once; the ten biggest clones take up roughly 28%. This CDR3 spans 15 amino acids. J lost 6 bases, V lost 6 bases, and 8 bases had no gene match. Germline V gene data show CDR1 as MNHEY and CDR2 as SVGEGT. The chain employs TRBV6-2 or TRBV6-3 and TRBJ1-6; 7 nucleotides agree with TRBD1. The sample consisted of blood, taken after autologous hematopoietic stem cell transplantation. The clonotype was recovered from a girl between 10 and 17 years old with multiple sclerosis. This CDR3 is CASRRDSVTNSPLHF. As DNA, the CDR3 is TGTGCCAGCAGACGGGACAGCGTTACTAATTCACCCCTCCACTTT.